This T cell receptor (beta chain) was recovered during a study of monozygotic twins with cystic fibrosis. The overall study: Roughly 3 micrograms of fragmented DNA underwent roughly 15 PCR cycles for library preparation.

A note on this clone: Its target is not known.

Study-wide points: Median Simpson clonality of 0.0095 suggested naive T cells predominated. In 13 of 16 pairs, V gene usage was closest to the co-twin's. Nucleotide-identical clonotype sharing was significantly higher within monozygotic CF twin pairs than between unrelated CF individuals.

This CDR3 contains 15 residues. In germline, CDR1 is MNHEY, CDR2 SMNVEV (reference sequence). Trimming took off 0 bases at V and 8 bases at J, with 13 bases between the two ends. TCRdb's copy holds only in-frame clones and misses some; the assay was immunoSEQ multiplex PCR. This sample has roughly 35,000 clones, with 84% found just once. V gene TRBV27 combines with J gene TRBJ1-4; a possible D gene is TRBD1 (5 bases). The origin of this receptor is a girl aged 2 to 10 with cystic fibrosis. The material sequenced was blood. The CDR3 sequence: CASSLSSRVGEKLFF. The CDR3 coding sequence is TGTGCCAGCAGTTTATCGAGCAGGGTAGGGGAAAAACTGTTTTTT.